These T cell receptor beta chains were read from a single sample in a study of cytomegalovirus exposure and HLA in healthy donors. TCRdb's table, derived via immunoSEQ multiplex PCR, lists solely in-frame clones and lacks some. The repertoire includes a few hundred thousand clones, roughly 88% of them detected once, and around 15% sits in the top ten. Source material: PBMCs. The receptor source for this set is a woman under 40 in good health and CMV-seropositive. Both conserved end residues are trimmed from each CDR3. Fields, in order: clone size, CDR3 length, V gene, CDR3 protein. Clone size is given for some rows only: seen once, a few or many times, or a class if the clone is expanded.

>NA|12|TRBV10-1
ASSPGTSNYEQY
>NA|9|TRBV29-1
SGTTSTEAF
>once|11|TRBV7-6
ASSLGTRDRQY
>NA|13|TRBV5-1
ASYPGTGATGELF
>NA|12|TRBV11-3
ASSEATETDTQY
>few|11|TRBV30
AWSLHSNQPQH
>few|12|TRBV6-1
ASRANFAVYGYT
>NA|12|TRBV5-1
ASSSSGSTDTQY
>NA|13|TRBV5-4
ASSWGTGSSYEQY
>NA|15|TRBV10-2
ASTLGDRTRSAYEQY
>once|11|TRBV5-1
ASSPHNDNEQF
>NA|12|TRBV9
ASSPLLGGEKLF
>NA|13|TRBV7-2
ASSLGSGPDYEQY
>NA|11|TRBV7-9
AGSRDSSYEQY
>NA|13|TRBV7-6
ASSPGTSGSLGVY
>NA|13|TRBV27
ASSSTGGWGYEQY
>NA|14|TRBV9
ASSVEYWGGDYGYT
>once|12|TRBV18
ASSPNRVTSEQY
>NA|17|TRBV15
ATRRGPGLAGDLSYEQY
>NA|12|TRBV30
AWYRDRAYNEQF
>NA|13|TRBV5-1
ASSLYRGSTDTQY
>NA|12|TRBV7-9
ASSLFGSEETQY
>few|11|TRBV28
ATKTQTGRGYT
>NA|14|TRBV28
ASSATQEPGLLEAF
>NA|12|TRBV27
ASSLALSSYEQY
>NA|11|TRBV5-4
ASSTSSGAGYT
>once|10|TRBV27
ASSPGAYGYT
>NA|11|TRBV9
ASSGQEEEKLF
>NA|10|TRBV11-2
ASSFTGHEQY
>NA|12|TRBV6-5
ATRGGTGANVLT
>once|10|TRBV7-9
ASSYPGTQQF
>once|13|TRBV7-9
ASTGPGLAAYEQY